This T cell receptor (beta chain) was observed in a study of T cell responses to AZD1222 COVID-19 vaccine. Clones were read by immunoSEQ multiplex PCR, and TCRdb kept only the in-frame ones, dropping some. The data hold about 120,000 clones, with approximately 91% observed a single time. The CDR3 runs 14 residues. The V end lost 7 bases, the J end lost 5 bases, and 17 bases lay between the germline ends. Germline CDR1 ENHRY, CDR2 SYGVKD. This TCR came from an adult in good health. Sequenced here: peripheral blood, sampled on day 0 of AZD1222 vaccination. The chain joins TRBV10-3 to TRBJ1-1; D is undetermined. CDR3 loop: CAITESPGRTEAFF. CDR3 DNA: TGTGCCATCACCGAGTCCCCGGGAAGGACTGAAGCTTTCTTT.